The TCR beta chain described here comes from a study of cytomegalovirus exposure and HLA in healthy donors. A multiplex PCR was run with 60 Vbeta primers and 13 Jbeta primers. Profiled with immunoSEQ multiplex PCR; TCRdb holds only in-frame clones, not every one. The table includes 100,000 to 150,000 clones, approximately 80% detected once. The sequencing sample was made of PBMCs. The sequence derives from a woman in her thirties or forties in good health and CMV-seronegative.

The CDR3 sequence is CASSRGQGQETQYF. For the CDR3, the DNA is TGTGCCAGCAGCCGCGGACAGGGGCAAGAGACCCAGTACTTC. The chain carries TRBV9 and TRBJ2-5; TRBD1 aligns across 9 bases. Germline CDR1 is SGDLS and CDR2 is YYNGEE. V was pared by 4 bases and J by 2 bases, with 3 bases of the junction left unmatched. This CDR3 spans 14 amino acids.